These T cell receptor beta chains were read from a single sample in a study of CXCR3-negative and CXCR3-positive naive CD8 T cells. TCRdb re-called the 5' RACE reads; every CDR3 protein appears as one record, without DNA. This sample's clone table lists some 40,000 distinct CDR3 sequences. The sample was memory CD8+ T cells from blood. The receptors here all came from a human donor in good health. Some clones in this sample may be carry-over from other donors' samples. CDR3s include the opening cysteine and the closing phenylalanine or tryptophan. Each record gives: V gene, J gene, CDR3 length, CDR3 protein.

v_call: TRBV29-1
j_call: TRBJ1-2
cdr3_length: 13
cdr3_aa: CSVEPQSSYGYTF

v_call: TRBV19
j_call: TRBJ2-2
cdr3_length: 12
cdr3_aa: CASRQGAGELFF

v_call: TRBV7-9
j_call: TRBJ2-5
cdr3_length: 14
cdr3_aa: CASSLRGNQETQYF

v_call: TRBV12-3/TRBV12-4
j_call: TRBJ2-3
cdr3_length: 20
cdr3_aa: CASSLIQGRDFGTSADTQYF

v_call: TRBV20-1
j_call: TRBJ2-5
cdr3_length: 16
cdr3_aa: CSASAASGVPSRTQYF

v_call: TRBV10-3
j_call: TRBJ1-5
cdr3_length: 13
cdr3_aa: CAIRQEGKQPQHF

v_call: TRBV29-1
j_call: TRBJ2-1
cdr3_length: 13
cdr3_aa: CSVEESALNEQFF

v_call: TRBV7-9
j_call: TRBJ1-1
cdr3_length: 17
cdr3_aa: CASSLPLRPEMNTEAFF

v_call: TRBV7-2
j_call: TRBJ1-6
cdr3_length: 15
cdr3_aa: CASSSGETDISPLHF

v_call: TRBV7-3
j_call: TRBJ2-1
cdr3_length: 16
cdr3_aa: CASSLSPSTGWNEQFF

v_call: TRBV29-1
j_call: TRBJ2-2
cdr3_length: 12
cdr3_aa: CSVPVDPGELFF

v_call: TRBV14
j_call: TRBJ1-2
cdr3_length: 17
cdr3_aa: CASSQVEISYGGYGYTF

v_call: TRBV12-5
j_call: TRBJ2-5
cdr3_length: 16
cdr3_aa: CASGTYPRSTGETQYF

v_call: TRBV24-1
j_call: TRBJ2-1
cdr3_length: 15
cdr3_aa: CATSDLGDRDNEQFF

v_call: TRBV29-1
j_call: TRBJ2-1
cdr3_length: 16
cdr3_aa: CSVEDGSGRWYNEQFF

v_call: TRBV3-1
j_call: TRBJ1-2
cdr3_length: 15
cdr3_aa: CASSLRQGTNYGYTF